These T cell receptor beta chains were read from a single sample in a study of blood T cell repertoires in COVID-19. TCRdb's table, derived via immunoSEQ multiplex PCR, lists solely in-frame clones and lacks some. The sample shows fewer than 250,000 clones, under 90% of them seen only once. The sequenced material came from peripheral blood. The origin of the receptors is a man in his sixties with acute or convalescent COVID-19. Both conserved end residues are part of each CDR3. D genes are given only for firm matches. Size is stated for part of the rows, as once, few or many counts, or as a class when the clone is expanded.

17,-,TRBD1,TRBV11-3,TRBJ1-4,CASSLGNGGQGTEKLFF,TGTGCCAGCAGCTTGGGTAATGGGGGACAGGGTACTGAAAAACTGTTTTTT
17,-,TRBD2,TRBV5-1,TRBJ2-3,CASAPIPSGRASDTQYF,TGCGCCAGCGCCCCCATTCCTAGCGGGAGGGCCTCAGATACGCAGTATTTT
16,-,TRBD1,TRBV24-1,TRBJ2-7,CATSDPLGTELDEQYF,TGTGCCACCAGTGACCCCCTCGGGACAGAACTGGACGAGCAGTACTTC
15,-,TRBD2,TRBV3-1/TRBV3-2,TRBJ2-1,CASSQNSGGYNEQFF,TGTGCCAGCAGTCAGAATAGCGGGGGCTACAATGAGCAGTTCTTC
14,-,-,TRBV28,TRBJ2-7,CASSLGQRLGEQYF,TGTGCCAGCAGTCTTGGACAGAGGCTTGGGGAGCAGTACTTC
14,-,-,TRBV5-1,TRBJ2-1,CASSWGLAYPEQFF,TGCGCCAGCAGCTGGGGACTTGCATACCCTGAGCAGTTCTTC
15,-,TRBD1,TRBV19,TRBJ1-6,CASTRLDRGYSPLHF,TGTGCCAGTACCCGACTTGACAGGGGTTATTCACCCCTCCACTTT
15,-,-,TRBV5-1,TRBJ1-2,CASSPTGRANYGYTF,TGCGCCAGCAGCCCGACAGGAAGAGCTAACTATGGCTACACCTTC
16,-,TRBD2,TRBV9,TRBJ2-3,CASSVTTSGGTDTQYF,TGTGCCAGCAGCGTAACAACTAGCGGAGGCACAGATACGCAGTATTTT
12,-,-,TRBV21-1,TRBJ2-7,CASSASSGEQYF,TGTGCCAGCAGCGCCTCGAGTGGCGAGCAGTACTTC
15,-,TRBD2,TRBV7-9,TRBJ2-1,CASSPTTAGDNEQFF,TGTGCCAGCAGTCCAACAACGGCGGGGGACAATGAGCAGTTCTTC
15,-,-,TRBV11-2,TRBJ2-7,CASSPRIRATYEQYF,TGTGCCAGCAGCCCCCGCATCAGGGCGACCTACGAGCAGTACTTC
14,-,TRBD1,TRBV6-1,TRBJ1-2,CASSERGGLYGYTF,TGTGCCAGCAGTGAACGAGGGGGCCTTTATGGCTACACCTTC
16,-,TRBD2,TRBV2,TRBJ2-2,CASSSGLAGNTGELFF,TGTGCCAGCAGTTCCGGACTAGCGGGGAACACCGGGGAGCTGTTTTTT
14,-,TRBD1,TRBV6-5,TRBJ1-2,CASSLGTGHYGYTF,TGTGCCAGCAGTCTCGGGACAGGGCACTATGGCTACACCTTC
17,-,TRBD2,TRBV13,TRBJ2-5,CASSFRKTSGSRETQYF,TGTGCCAGCAGCTTCCGCAAGACTAGCGGGAGTCGTGAGACCCAGTACTTC
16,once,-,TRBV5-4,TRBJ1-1,CASSLAGVIMNTEAFF,TGTGCCAGCAGCTTGGCGGGGGTAATCATGAACACTGAAGCTTTCTTT
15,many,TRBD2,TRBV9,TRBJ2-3,CASSVAGGPVDTQYF,TGTGCCAGCAGCGTAGCGGGGGGGCCGGTAGATACGCAGTATTTT
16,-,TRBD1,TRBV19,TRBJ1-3,CATAVGQPFSGNTIYF,TGTGCCACTGCCGTGGGACAGCCATTCTCTGGAAACACCATATATTTT
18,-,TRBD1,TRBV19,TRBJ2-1,CASSPQQKDRGRLNEQFF,TGTGCCAGTAGTCCGCAACAAAAAGACAGGGGGCGGCTCAATGAGCAGTTCTTC
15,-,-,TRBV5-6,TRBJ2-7,CASSLPGQMAYEQYF,TGTGCCAGCAGCTTACCCGGACAGATGGCCTACGAGCAGTACTTC
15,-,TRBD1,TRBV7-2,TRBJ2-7,CASREDRGLIYEQYF,TGTGCCAGCAGGGAGGACAGGGGGCTAATATACGAGCAGTACTTC
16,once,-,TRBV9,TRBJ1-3,CASSVGPARQGNTIYF,TGTGCCAGCAGCGTAGGCCCGGCCAGACAGGGAAACACCATATATTTT
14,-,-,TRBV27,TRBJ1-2,CASSFPGGVGGYTF,TGTGCCAGCAGTTTCCCCGGGGGGGTAGGCGGCTACACCTTC